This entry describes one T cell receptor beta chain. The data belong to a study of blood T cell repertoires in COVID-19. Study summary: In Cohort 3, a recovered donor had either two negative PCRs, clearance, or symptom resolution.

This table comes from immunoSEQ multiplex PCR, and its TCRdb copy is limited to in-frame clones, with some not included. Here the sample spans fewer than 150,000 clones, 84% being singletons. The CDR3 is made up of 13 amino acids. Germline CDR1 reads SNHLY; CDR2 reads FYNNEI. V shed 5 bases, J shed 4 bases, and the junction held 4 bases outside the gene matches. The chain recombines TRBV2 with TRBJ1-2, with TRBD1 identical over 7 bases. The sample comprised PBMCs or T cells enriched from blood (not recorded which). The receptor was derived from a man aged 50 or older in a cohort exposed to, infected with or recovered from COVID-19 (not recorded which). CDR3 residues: CASSPAGGYGYTF. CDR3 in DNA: TGTGCCAGCAGTCCCGCAGGGGGCTATGGCTACACCTTC.